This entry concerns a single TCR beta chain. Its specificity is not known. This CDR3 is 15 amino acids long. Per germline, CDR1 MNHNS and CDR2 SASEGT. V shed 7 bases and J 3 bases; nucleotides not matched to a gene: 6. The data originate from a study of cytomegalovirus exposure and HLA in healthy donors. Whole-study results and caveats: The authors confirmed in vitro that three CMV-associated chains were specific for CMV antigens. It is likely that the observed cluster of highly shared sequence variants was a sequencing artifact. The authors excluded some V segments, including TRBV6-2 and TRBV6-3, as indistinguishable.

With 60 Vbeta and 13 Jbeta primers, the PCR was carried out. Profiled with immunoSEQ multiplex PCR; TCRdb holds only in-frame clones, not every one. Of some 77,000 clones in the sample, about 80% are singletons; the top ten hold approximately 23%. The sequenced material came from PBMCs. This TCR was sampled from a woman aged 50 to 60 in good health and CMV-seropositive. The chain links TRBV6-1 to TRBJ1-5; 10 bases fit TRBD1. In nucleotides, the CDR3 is TGTGCCAGCAAACCGGGACAGGGGCTCAATCAGCCCCAGCATTTT. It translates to CASKPGQGLNQPQHF.